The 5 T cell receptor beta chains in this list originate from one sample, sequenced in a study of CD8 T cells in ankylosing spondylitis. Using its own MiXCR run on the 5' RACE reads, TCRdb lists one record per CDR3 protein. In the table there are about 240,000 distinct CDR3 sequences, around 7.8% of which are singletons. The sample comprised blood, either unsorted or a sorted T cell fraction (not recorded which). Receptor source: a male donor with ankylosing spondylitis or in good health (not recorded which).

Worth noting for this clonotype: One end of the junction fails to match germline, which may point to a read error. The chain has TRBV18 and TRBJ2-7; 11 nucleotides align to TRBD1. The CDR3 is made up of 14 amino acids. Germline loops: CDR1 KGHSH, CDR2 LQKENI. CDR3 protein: CASSPGQGAYERYF. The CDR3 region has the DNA TGTGCCAGCTCACCAGGACAGGGGGCTTACGAGCGGTACTTC. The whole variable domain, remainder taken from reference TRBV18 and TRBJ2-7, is NAGVMQNPRHLVRRRGQEARLRCSPMKGHSHVYWYRQLPEEGLKFMVYLQKENIIDESGMPKERFSAEFPKEGPSILRIQQVVRGDSAAYFCASSPGQGAYERYFGPGTRLTVT.

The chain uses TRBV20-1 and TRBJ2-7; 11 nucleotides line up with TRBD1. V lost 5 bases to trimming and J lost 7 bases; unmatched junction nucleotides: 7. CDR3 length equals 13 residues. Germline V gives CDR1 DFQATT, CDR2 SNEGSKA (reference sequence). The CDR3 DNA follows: TGCAGTGCTGAGGACAGGGGGCTTGGAGAGCAGTACTTC. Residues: CSAEDRGLGEQYF.

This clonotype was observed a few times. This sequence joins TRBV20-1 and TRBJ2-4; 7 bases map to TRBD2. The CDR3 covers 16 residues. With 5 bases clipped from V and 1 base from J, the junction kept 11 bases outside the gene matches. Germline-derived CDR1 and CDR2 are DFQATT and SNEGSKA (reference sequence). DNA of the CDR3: TGCAGTGCTGGGGCTACTAGCGCATGGGCCAAAAACATTCAGTACTTC. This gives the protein CSAGATSAWAKNIQYF.

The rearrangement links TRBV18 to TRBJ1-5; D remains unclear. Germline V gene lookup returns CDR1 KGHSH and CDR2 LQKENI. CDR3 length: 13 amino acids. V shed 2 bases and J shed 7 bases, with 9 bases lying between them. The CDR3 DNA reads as TGTGCCAGCTCACCAGGGTCGGGCCAGCCCCAGCATTTT. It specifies CASSPGSGQPQHF.

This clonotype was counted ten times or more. CDR3 amino acids: CASISDRDSPLHF. CDR3 in DNA: TGTGCCAGCATTAGCGACAGGGATTCACCCCTCCACTTT. The chain recombines TRBV2 with TRBJ1-6, with 7 positions matching TRBD1. Germline loops: CDR1 SNHLY, CDR2 FYNNEI. The trim removed 7 bases at V and 8 bases at J, leaving 5 bases unmatched. The CDR3 runs 13 residues. The full variable domain, with the rest looked up from reference TRBV2 and TRBJ1-6, is EPEVTQTPSHQVTQMGQEVILRCVPISNHLYFYWYRQILGQKVEFLVSFYNNEISEKSEIFDDQFSVERPDGSNFTLKIRSTKLEDSAMYFCASISDRDSPLHFGNGTRLTVT.